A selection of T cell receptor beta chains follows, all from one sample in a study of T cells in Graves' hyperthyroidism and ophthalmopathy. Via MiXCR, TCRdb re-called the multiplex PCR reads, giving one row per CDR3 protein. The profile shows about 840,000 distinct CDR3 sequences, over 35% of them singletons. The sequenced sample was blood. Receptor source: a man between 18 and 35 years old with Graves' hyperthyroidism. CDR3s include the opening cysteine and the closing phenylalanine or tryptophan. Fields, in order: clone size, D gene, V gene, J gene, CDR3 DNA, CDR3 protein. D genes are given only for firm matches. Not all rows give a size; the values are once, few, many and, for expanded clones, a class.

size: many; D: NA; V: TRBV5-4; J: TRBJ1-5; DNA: TGTGCCAGCAGCTTGGAACCAGATCAGCCCCAGCATTTT; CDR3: CASSLEPDQPQHF
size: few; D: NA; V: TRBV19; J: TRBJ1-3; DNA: TGTGCCAGTTTGGAGGGGGACCTCTCTGGAAACACCATATATTTT; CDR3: CASLEGDLSGNTIYF
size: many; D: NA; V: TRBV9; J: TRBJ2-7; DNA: TGTGCCAGCAGCGTAGTCCCCGGAAACGAGCAGTACTTC; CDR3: CASSVVPGNEQYF
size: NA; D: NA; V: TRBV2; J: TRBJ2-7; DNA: TGTGCCAGCAGTTCCCGTCCAGCGGAGCAGTACTTC; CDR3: CASSSRPAEQYF
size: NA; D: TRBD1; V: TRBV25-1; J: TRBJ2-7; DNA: TGTGCCAGCAGTATTTGGGACAGCATCTACGAGCAGTACTTC; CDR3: CASSIWDSIYEQYF
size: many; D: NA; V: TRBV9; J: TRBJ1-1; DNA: TGTGCCAGCAGCGTAGCTAGGCACACTGAAGCTTTCTTT; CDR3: CASSVARHTEAFF
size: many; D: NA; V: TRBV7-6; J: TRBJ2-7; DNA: TGTGCCAGCAGCTCCTCTGGGGCGCCGGGTGCTACCGAGCAGTACTTC; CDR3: CASSSSGAPGATEQYF
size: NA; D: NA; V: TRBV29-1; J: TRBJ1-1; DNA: TGCAGCGGGGCTGAGGGGAGAGTGAACACTGAAGCTTTCTTT; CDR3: CSGAEGRVNTEAFF
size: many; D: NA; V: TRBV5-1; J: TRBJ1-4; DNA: TGCGCCAGCAGCTTGCAGATTAATGAAAAACTGTTTTTT; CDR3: CASSLQINEKLFF
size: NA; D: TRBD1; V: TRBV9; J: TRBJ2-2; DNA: TGTGCCAGCAGCTCTACAGGGGGCGAAAGGAGCACCGGGGAGCTGTTTTTT; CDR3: CASSSTGGERSTGELFF
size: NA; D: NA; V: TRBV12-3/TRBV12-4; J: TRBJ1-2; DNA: TGTGCCAGCAGTCCCGCAGGCCCGTATGGCTACACCTTC; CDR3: CASSPAGPYGYTF
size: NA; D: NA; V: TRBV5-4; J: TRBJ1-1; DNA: TGTGCCAGCAGCTCGGTCAGGGGTTACATAGCCACTGAAGCTTTCTTT; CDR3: CASSSVRGYIATEAFF
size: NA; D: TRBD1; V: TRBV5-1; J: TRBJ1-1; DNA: TGCGCCAGCAGCTCCTGGACAGGGGCAATTGAAGCTTTCTTT; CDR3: CASSSWTGAIEAFF
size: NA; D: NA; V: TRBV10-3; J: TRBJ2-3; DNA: TGTGCCATCAGTGTAGGGGACGATACGCAGTATTTT; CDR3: CAISVGDDTQYF
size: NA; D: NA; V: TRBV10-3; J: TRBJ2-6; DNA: TGTGCCATCAGTGAGCCGGGGGAGGTTGGGGCCAACGTCCTGACTTTC; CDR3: CAISEPGEVGANVLTF
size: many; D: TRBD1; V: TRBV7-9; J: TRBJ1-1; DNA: TGTGCCAGCAGCCCCGACCAGGGGGAAGGTACTGAAGCTTTCTTT; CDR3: CASSPDQGEGTEAFF
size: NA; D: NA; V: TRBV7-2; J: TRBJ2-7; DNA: TGTGCCAGCAGCCAAGCGCAGTCGGGACCATTGCGCGAGCAGTACTTC; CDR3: CASSQAQSGPLREQYF
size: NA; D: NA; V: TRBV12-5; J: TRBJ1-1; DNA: TGTGCTAGTGGTTTTGGGAGGGCGGGGAGCACTGAAGCTTTCTTT; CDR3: CASGFGRAGSTEAFF
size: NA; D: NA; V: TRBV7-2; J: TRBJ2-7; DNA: TGTGCCAGCAGCTACCCGAGCGCCTACGAGCAGTACTTC; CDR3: CASSYPSAYEQYF
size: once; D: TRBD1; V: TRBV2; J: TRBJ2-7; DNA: TGTGCCAGCAGTGAAGGGGGGACAGGGAACTACGAGCAGTACTTC; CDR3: CASSEGGTGNYEQYF
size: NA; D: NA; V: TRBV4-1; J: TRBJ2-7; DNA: TGCGCCAGCAGCTACCTTTTAGGCTCACTGCACGAGCAGTACTTC; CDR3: CASSYLLGSLHEQYF
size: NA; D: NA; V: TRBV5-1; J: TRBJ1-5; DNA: TGCGCCAGCAGCAACTTTCCCGGGGGTCAGCCCCAGCATTTT; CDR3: CASSNFPGGQPQHF
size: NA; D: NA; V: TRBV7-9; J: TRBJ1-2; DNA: TGTGCCAGCAGCTTCCGGGTCCACACCGGGGGCCGCGGCTACACCTTC; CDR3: CASSFRVHTGGRGYTF
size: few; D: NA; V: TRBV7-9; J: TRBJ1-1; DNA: TGTGCCAGCAGCCCACGAGAGACACCCATGAACACTGAAGCTTTCTTT; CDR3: CASSPRETPMNTEAFF
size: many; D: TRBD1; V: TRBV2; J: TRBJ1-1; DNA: TGTGCCAGCAGGGCAGGGGGGGTCACTGAAGCTTTCTTT; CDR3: CASRAGGVTEAFF
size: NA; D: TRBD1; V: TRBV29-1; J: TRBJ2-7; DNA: TGCAGCGTTGAAGCTTTCGGGGACAGGGGTCACGAGCAGTACTTC; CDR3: CSVEAFGDRGHEQYF
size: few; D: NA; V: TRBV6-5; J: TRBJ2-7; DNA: TGTGCCAGCAGTTATGAACGGTGGGAGCAGTACTTC; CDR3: CASSYERWEQYF
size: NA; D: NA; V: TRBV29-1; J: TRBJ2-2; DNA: TGCAGCGTTATATCCGCGAACACCGGGGAGCTGTTTTTT; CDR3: CSVISANTGELFF
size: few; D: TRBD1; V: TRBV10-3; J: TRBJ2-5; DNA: TGTGCCATCAGTGAGTCCGGGACAGACCAAGAGACCCAGTACTTC; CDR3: CAISESGTDQETQYF
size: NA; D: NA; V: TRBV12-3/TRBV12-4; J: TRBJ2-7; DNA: TGTGCCAGCAGTCCCGGGACGGACAATTACGAGCAGTACTTC; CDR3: CASSPGTDNYEQYF
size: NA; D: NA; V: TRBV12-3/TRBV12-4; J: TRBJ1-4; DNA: TGTGCCAGCAGCCAAGATCGACATTTT; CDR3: CASSQDRHF
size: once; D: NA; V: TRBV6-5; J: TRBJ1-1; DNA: TGTGCCAGCAGTTCCGAGGGTAGACCTGAAGCTTTCTTT; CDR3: CASSSEGRPEAFF
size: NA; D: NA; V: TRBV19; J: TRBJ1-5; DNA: TGTGCCGGTAGTATAGATCTATCTGGAGGGAATGAGCGGGATCAGCCCCAGCATTTT; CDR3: CAGSIDLSGGNERDQPQHF
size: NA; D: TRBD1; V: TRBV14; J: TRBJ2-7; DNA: TGTGCCAGCAGCCCCGGGACAGGGATGTACGAGCAGTACTTC; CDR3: CASSPGTGMYEQYF
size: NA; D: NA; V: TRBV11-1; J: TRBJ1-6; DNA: TGTGCCAGCAGCCCCCGTACAGGGAGGAGCTCCTATAATTCACCCCTCCACTTT; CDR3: CASSPRTGRSSYNSPLHF
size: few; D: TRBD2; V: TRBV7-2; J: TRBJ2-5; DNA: TGTGCCAGCAGCCACGGGACTAATCAAGAGACCCAGTACTTC; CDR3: CASSHGTNQETQYF
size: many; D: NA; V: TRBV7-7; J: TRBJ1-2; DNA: TGTGCTCTGACTGCGATAGTCTCGGGCTACACCTTC; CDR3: CALTAIVSGYTF
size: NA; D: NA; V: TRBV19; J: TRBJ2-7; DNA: TGTGCCACGCGGGACACTCCCTACGAGCAGTACTTC; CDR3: CATRDTPYEQYF
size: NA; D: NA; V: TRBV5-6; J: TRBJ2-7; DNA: TGTGCCAGCAGCTTCGGGACGGTTGACTACTACGAGCAGTACTTC; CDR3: CASSFGTVDYYEQYF
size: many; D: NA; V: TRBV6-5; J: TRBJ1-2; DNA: TGTGCCAGCAGCCGAGGACAAGGCTGGGGCTACACCTTC; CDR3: CASSRGQGWGYTF
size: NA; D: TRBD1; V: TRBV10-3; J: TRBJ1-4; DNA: TGTGCCATCAGTGAGAATCAGGGGGGGACTGAAAAACTGTTTTTT; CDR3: CAISENQGGTEKLFF
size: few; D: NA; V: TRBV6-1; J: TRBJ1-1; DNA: TGTGCCAGCAGTGAAGCGCTTGGGCCAGCCGCCAACACTGAAGCTTTCTTT; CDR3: CASSEALGPAANTEAFF